The 6 T cell receptor beta chains below come from one sample, sequenced in a study of cytomegalovirus exposure and HLA in healthy donors. The study ran its PCR with 60 Vbeta and 13 Jbeta primers. The method was immunoSEQ multiplex PCR; TCRdb's version includes in-frame clones alone and lacks a portion of them. The sample includes tens of thousands of clones, roughly four fifths seen only once; the top ten take 9% to 13%. Material: PBMCs. The receptors derive from a male donor in good health and CMV-seropositive.

The J gene is TRBJ1-3, the V gene TRBV29-1; no clear D. Trimming removed 4 bases at V and 0 bases at J, with 10 bases between. CDR3 length: 14 residues. CDR1 SQVTM and CDR2 ANQGSEA come from the germline V gene. The CDR3 DNA follows: TGCAGCGTTGGAGGGCCGAGCTCTGGAAACACCATATATTTT. Translation gives CSVGGPSSGNTIYF.

The chain has TRBV5-5 and TRBJ2-7; D remains unclear. Germline CDR1 is SGHKS and CDR2 is YYEKEE (reference sequence). V was shortened by 4 bases and J by 6 bases, with 8 bases between the two germline ends. The CDR3 has 11 residues. The CDR3 is CASSASLEQYF. CDR3 in DNA: TGTGCCAGCAGCGCGTCCCTCGAGCAGTACTTC.

The chain carries TRBV6-6 and TRBJ2-7, with D possibly being TRBD1 (6 bases). The ends were cut back, 6 bases at V and 7 bases at J, with 19 bases in the middle. In germline, CDR1 is MNHNY, CDR2 SVGAGI (reference sequence). This CDR3 has 14 amino acids. This chain's CDR3 is CASRQGQTTTEQYF. The CDR3 DNA follows: TGTGCCAGCAGACAAGGACAGACTACTACGGAGCAGTACTTC.

The gene calls are TRBV6-1 and TRBJ1-5; a weak D match, TRBD1 (5 bases). CDR3 length: 14 amino acids. V was shortened by 8 bases and J by 4 bases, with 15 bases between the two germline ends. Germline lookup yields CDR1 MNHNS and CDR2 SASEGT. This CDR3 reads CASLDSIANQPQHF. CDR3 DNA: TGTGCCAGCTTAGACAGTATTGCAAATCAGCCCCAGCATTTT.

The rearrangement uses TRBV25-1 and TRBJ2-7; tentatively, D is TRBD1 (5 bases). Trimming took 6 bases from V and 1 from J, leaving 7 bases between them. The CDR3 loop spans 12 amino acids. The germline V gene has CDR1 MGHDK and CDR2 SYGVNS. The CDR3 is CASRKGSYEQYF. The CDR3 DNA reads as TGTGCCAGCAGGAAGGGGTCCTACGAGCAGTACTTC.

A remark on this clone: Relative to the germline gene, one junction end is altered; a read error may explain this. The chain uses TRBV7-3 and TRBJ2-1, with 8 bases matching TRBD2. Germline loops: CDR1 SGHTA, CDR2 FQGTGA. The CDR3 sequence is 16 residues long. The CDR3 coding sequence is TGTGCCGGCAGCGTGGGGCTAGCGGGCCGGATGGGTGAGCAGTTCTTC. Translating gives CAGSVGLAGRMGEQFF.